The 30 T cell receptor beta chains below were found in one sample sequenced in a study of blood T cells in healthy people across ages. A second about 7 to 12 cycle PCR used barcoded and J-beta primers. TCRdb used MiXCR to reprocess the 5' RACE reads, holding one entry per CDR3 protein. Found here are over 950,000 distinct CDR3 sequences, roughly two fifths of them singletons; the top ten hold over 10%. Sequenced input: blood. These TCRs come from a man aged 18-30 years in good health.

This clonotype came up a few times. V gene TRBV5-6 combines with J gene TRBJ1-1; D uncertain. Germline lookup yields CDR1 SGHDT and CDR2 YYEEEE. The ends were cut back, 4 bases at V and 9 bases at J, with 16 bases in the middle. This CDR3 is built from 13 residues. Here the CDR3 reads CASSAKRTTQAFF. The CDR3 DNA follows: TGTGCCAGCAGCGCGAAGAGGACCACACAAGCTTTCTTT.

This clonotype turned up a few times. The chain carries TRBV7-9 and TRBJ1-2, with TRBD1 matching over 7 bases. The CDR3 runs 12 residues. Trimming cost V 4 bases and J 8 bases; bases outside gene matches: 4. The V gene's germline CDR1 is SEHNR and CDR2 FQNEAQ (reference sequence). Here the CDR3 DNA reads TGTGCCAGCAGCTCAGACAGGGTCGGCTACACCTTC. Translating it yields CASSSDRVGYTF.

The chain has TRBV6-2 or TRBV6-3 and TRBJ1-5; D may be TRBD1 (6 bases). Germline CDR1 is MNHEY and CDR2 is SVGEGT. The CDR3 has 17 amino acids. The V and J ends lost 5 bases and 1 base respectively, with 18 bases between them. The CDR3 nucleotides read TGTGCCAGCAGTCTCAAACAGGGCCTTGGGAGCAATCAGCCCCAGCATTTT. It specifies CASSLKQGLGSNQPQHF.

The chain links TRBV20-1 to TRBJ2-3, with TRBD2 matching over 15 bases. The CDR3 sequence is 14 residues long. V lost 5 bases and J lost 7; bases outside the gene matches: 4. Germline CDR1 DFQATT, CDR2 SNEGSKA (reference sequence). CDR3 region: CSAGLAGGPNTQYF. In DNA, the CDR3 is TGCAGTGCTGGACTAGCGGGGGGGCCCAATACGCAGTATTTT.

The chain links TRBV11-2 to TRBJ2-7; 10 positions match TRBD2. V was clipped by 4 bases and J by 4 bases; unmatched bases: 7. CDR3 length equals 15 residues. Germline V CDR1 and CDR2: SGHAT, FQNNGV. CDR3 sequence reads: CASSSVAGGSYEQYF. CDR3 nucleotides: TGTGCCAGCAGCTCCGTAGCGGGGGGAAGTTACGAGCAGTACTTC. The whole variable domain, remainder taken from reference TRBV11-2 and TRBJ2-7, is EAGVAQSPRYKIIEKRQSVAFWCNPISGHATLYWYQQILGQGPKLLIQFQNNGVVDDSQLPKDRFSAERLKGVDSTLKIQPAKLEDSAVYLCASSSVAGGSYEQYFGPGTRLTVT.

In the case of this clonotype: A much larger clone sits a single nucleotide away, making a read error possible. The V gene is TRBV4-3, the J gene TRBJ2-1, with D perhaps TRBD1 (5 bases). CDR1 LGHNA and CDR2 YSLEER come from the germline V gene. V gave up 0 bases and J gave up 1 base, with 13 bases separating them. The CDR3 consists of 17 residues. The CDR3 region has the DNA TGCGCCAGCAGCCAAGATTTTGGGGCCTTGTCCTACAATGAGCAGTTCTTC. Its protein is CASSQDFGALSYNEQFF.

Comment on this clonotype: Given a much more abundant clone one base away, this may be a read error. As DNA, the CDR3 is TGTGCCATCAGTCCCCGGGGGGGCGAGCGGTCATACAATGAGCAGTTCTTC. Its protein is CAISPRGGERSYNEQFF. V gene TRBV10-3 combines with J gene TRBJ2-1, with TRBD2 identical over 8 bases. The CDR3 is 17 amino acids. In germline, CDR1 is ENHRY, CDR2 SYGVKD. V lost 5 bases, J lost 4 bases, and 13 bases stayed unmatched.

This clonotype has more than one count but fewer than ten. The chain has TRBV7-9 and TRBJ1-1, with D maybe TRBD1 (6 bases). Deletions cut 5 bases from V and 7 bases from J, with 11 bases between. The CDR3 loop spans 12 amino acids. Germline V gene sequence: CDR1 SEHNR, CDR2 FQNEAQ (reference sequence). CDR3 DNA: TGTGCCAGCAGCCGTCAGGGGAGTGAAGCTTTCTTT. This encodes CASSRQGSEAFF.

This clonotype was counted a few times. The chain is built from TRBV7-2 and TRBJ2-7; TRBD2 matches 7 bases. This CDR3 comprises 15 residues. V lost 0 bases, J lost 2 bases, and 4 bases stayed unmatched. Looked up from germline, CDR1 is SGHTA and CDR2 is FQGNSA. CDR3 amino acids: CASSLASGYTYEQYF. In DNA, the CDR3 is TGTGCCAGCAGCTTAGCTAGCGGGTACACCTACGAGCAGTACTTC.

The genes are TRBV7-8 and TRBJ2-5; perhaps D is TRBD1 or TRBD2 (6 bases each). With the DNA end fitting TRBJ2-7 better, the J assignment may be wrong. CDR1 SGHVS and CDR2 FQNEAQ come from the germline V gene. This CDR3 has 14 residues. This chain's CDR3 is CASSLEVQGGEQYF. CDR3 DNA: TGTGCCAGCAGCTTAGAGGTACAGGGAGGCGAGCAGTACTTC.

The CDR3 region is CSARDSSGLTDTQYF. CDR3 DNA sequence: TGCAGTGCTAGAGATAGTAGCGGCCTCACAGATACGCAGTATTTT. The rearrangement joins TRBV20-1 to TRBJ2-3; D possibly corresponds to TRBD2 (6 bases). V dropped 0 bases and J dropped 2 bases, with 12 bases sitting between them. CDR1 and CDR2 from the germline V gene are DFQATT and SNEGSKA (reference sequence). The CDR3 runs 15 residues.

This clonotype was counted a few times. V and J are TRBV12-3 or TRBV12-4 and TRBJ2-1; the match to TRBD2 covers 10 bases. Germline trimming cut 6 bases from V and 8 bases from J; bases unmatched to any gene: 7. There are 14 residues in the CDR3. Written as DNA, the CDR3 is TGTGCCAGCAGCCAGCGGGGGGGCGGTTATGAGCAGTTCTTC. It codes for CASSQRGGGYEQFF.

The chain employs TRBV4-1 and TRBJ2-5; no clear D gene. CDR3 length: 12 residues. Germline-derived CDR1 and CDR2 are MGHRA and YSYEKL. Trimming took off 0 bases at V and 12 bases at J, with 11 bases between the two ends. CDR3 sequence reads: CASSQDSYNKYF. In DNA form, the CDR3 reads TGCGCCAGCAGCCAAGATTCGTACAATAAGTACTTC.

This clonotype appeared a few times. The chain combines TRBV15 with TRBJ2-4; 8 bases fit TRBD2. Germline V gene sequence: CDR1 LNHNV, CDR2 YYDKDF (reference sequence). V shed 0 bases and J 4 bases; nucleotides not matched to a gene: 5. CDR3 length: 16 amino acids. The CDR3 nucleotides read TGTGCCACCAGCAGAGATACGGGGGGGAGAAAAAACATTCAGTACTTC. Protein sequence: CATSRDTGGRKNIQYF. The full variable domain, with the rest looked up from reference TRBV15 and TRBJ2-4, is DAMVIQNPRYQVTQFGKPVTLSCSQTLNHNVMYWYQQKSSQAPKLLFHYYDKDFNNEADTPDNFQSRRPNTSFCFLDIRSPGLGDTAMYLCATSRDTGGRKNIQYFGAGTRLSVL.

The rearrangement links TRBV20-1 to TRBJ2-1; D is uncertain. Trimming shortened V by 3 bases and J by 5 bases, and 8 bases separated the two germline ends. CDR3 size: 12 residues. Germline assignment: CDR1 DFQATT and CDR2 SNEGSKA (reference sequence). CDR3 protein: CSARVGHNEQFF. The CDR3 DNA is TGCAGTGCTAGGGTCGGACACAATGAGCAGTTCTTC.

This clonotype turned up a few times. The genes are TRBV27 and TRBJ1-6; 7 bases are a match to TRBD1. V shed 8 bases, J shed 10 bases, and the junction held 8 bases outside the gene matches. Germline V gene data show CDR1 as MNHEY and CDR2 as SMNVEV (reference sequence). The CDR3 totals 13 residues. The CDR3 protein is CASSRGLRSPLHF. In nucleotides, the CDR3 is TGTGCCAGCTCAAGGGGGCTGAGGTCACCCCTCCACTTT.

The chain is built from TRBV16 and TRBJ1-3, with 11 bases that match TRBD1. The CDR3 runs to 16 residues. V was clipped by 3 bases and J by 2 bases; unmatched bases: 3. Germline CDR1 reads KGHSY; CDR2 reads FQNENV. In nucleotides, the CDR3 is TGTGCCAGCAGCCAGGAGGACAGGGGGCCTGGAAACACCATATATTTT. Its translation is CASSQEDRGPGNTIYF.

This clonotype was found once. The J gene is TRBJ2-1, the V gene TRBV27, with TRBD1 matching over 10 bases. The ends lost 7 bases at V and 3 bases at J; junction bases unmatched: 18. CDR1 MNHEY and CDR2 SMNVEV come from the germline V gene (reference sequence). This CDR3 has 19 amino acids. The CDR3 coding sequence is TGTGCCAGCACCAACCAAGGGACAGGGGCCCCCACAAACTACAATGAGCAGTTCTTC. The encoded protein is CASTNQGTGAPTNYNEQFF.

This clonotype occurred a few times. The chain recombines TRBV4-3 with TRBJ1-4, with TRBD1 as a possible D gene (5 bases). Germline values: CDR1 LGHNA, CDR2 YSLEER. Trimming cost V 4 bases and J 6 bases, with 12 bases left between them. The CDR3 totals 14 residues. CDR3 nucleotides: TGCGCCAGCAGCCCCCGCAGGGAGGATGAAAAACTGTTTTTT. Its translation: CASSPRREDEKLFF.

This chain joins TRBV13 and TRBJ2-4; TRBD1 is a possible D gene (5 bases). CDR3 length: 15 amino acids. V shed 4 bases and J shed 2 bases, with 12 bases lying between them. Germline loops: CDR1 PRHDT, CDR2 FYEKMQ (reference sequence). The CDR3 reads CASSSLGVTKNIQYF. DNA for the CDR3: TGTGCCAGCAGCTCCCTAGGGGTAACCAAAAACATTCAGTACTTC.

Ten or more counts support this clonotype. This sequence joins TRBV12-3 or TRBV12-4 and TRBJ1-2, with a tentative D call TRBD1 (5 bases). This CDR3 spans 13 amino acids. Trimming stripped 5 bases from V and 8 bases from J, with 15 bases between. The CDR3 coding sequence is TGTGCCAGCAGTCCTGGGACCGTCCAGGGCTACACCTTC. As protein: CASSPGTVQGYTF.

This clonotype was detected ten times or more. This rearrangement joins TRBV4-1 to TRBJ2-1; TRBD1 is a possible D gene (5 bases). The CDR3 is 15 amino acids. Germline V gene data show CDR1 as MGHRA and CDR2 as YSYEKL. Trimming stripped 4 bases from V and 0 bases from J, with 10 bases between. CDR3 protein: CASSLRQSSYNEQFF. The CDR3 nucleotides read TGCGCCAGCAGCCTAAGACAGAGCTCCTACAATGAGCAGTTCTTC.

The chain recombines TRBV12-3 or TRBV12-4 with TRBJ2-1, with D unclear. The CDR3 totals 12 residues. V lost 7 bases and J 8 bases, leaving 12 bases between the germline ends. DNA of the CDR3: TGTGCCAGCAACCTCGGACGCGATGAGCAGTTCTTC. This encodes CASNLGRDEQFF.

The V gene is TRBV3-1, the J gene TRBJ2-3; no reliable D call. This CDR3 spans 13 amino acids. In germline, CDR1 is LGHDT, CDR2 YNNKEL (reference sequence). Trimming removed 2 bases at V and 4 bases at J, with 7 bases between. The CDR3 DNA reads as TGTGCCAGCAGCCAATTCGCATCAGATACGCAGTATTTT. Protein: CASSQFASDTQYF.

In the case of this clonotype: The junction departs from germline at one end; a sequencing error may be responsible. For the CDR3, the DNA is TGCAGCGCCTATTCCGGGACAACGAATGAAAAACTGTTTTTT. Protein sequence: CSAYSGTTNEKLFF. V gene TRBV29-1 combines with J gene TRBJ1-4; D might be TRBD1 (6 bases). Germline V gene data show CDR1 as SQVTM and CDR2 as ANQGSEA. The CDR3 contains 14 residues.

The chain has TRBV10-3 and TRBJ1-4; maybe TRBD1 (5 bases). V was clipped by 0 bases and J by 5 bases, with 13 bases between them. In germline, CDR1 is ENHRY, CDR2 SYGVKD. This CDR3 contains 16 residues. As DNA, the CDR3 is TGTGCCATCAGTGAGTCGTCGGAGACAGCAAATGAAAAACTGTTTTTT. Translating gives CAISESSETANEKLFF.

This clonotype turned up a few times. CDR3 loop: CASSLLPSTDTQYF. The CDR3, as DNA: TGTGCCAGCAGCCTATTACCCAGCACAGATACGCAGTATTTT. The rearrangement uses TRBV14 and TRBJ2-3, with no clear D. The CDR3 has 14 residues. CDR1 is SGHDN, CDR2 FVKESK, per germline. The V gene lost 4 bases and the J gene lost 0 bases, with 8 bases spanning the gap.

This rearrangement joins TRBV18 to TRBJ1-2, with 7 bases matching TRBD1. The CDR3 runs 13 residues. In germline, CDR1 is KGHSH, CDR2 LQKENI. After removal of 3 bases from V and 7 bases from J, the junction contained 5 bases not matched to a gene. CDR3 amino acids: CASSPTDRAGYTF. The CDR3 region has the DNA TGTGCCAGCTCACCGACTGACAGGGCTGGCTACACCTTC.

The chain couples TRBV5-5 to TRBJ2-1; 8 bases agree with TRBD1. This CDR3 is built from 13 residues. The V and J ends lost 0 bases and 9 bases, in that order; junction bases with no gene match: 2. Per the germline V gene, CDR1 is SGHKS and CDR2 is YYEKEE (reference sequence). CDR3 DNA sequence: TGTGCCAGCAGCTTGGGACAGGGGCTTGAGCAGTTCTTC. Its translation is CASSLGQGLEQFF.

Points on this clonotype: A much larger clone lies a single base off, so this may be a read error. The rearrangement links TRBV7-2 to TRBJ1-4, with 10 positions matching TRBD1. Losses at the gene ends were 8 bases for V and 4 bases for J; bases not matched to a gene: 4. The V gene's germline CDR1 is SGHTA and CDR2 FQGNSA. The CDR3 runs to 14 residues. As DNA, the CDR3 is TGTGCCAGCGGCTGGGACAGGGGTAATGAAAAACTGTTTTTT. Protein sequence: CASGWDRGNEKLFF.